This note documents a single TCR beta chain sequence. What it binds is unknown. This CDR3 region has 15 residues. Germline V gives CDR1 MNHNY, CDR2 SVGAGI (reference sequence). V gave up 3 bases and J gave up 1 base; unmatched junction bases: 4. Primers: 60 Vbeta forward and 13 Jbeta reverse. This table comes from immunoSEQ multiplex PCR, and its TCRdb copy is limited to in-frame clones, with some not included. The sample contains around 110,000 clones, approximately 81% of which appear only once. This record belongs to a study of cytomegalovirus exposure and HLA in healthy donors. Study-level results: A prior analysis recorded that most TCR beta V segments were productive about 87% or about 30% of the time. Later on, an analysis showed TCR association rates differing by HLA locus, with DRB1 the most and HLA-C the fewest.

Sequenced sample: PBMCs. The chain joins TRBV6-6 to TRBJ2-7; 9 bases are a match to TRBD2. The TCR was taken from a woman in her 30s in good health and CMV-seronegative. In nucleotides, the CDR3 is TGTGCCAGCAGTTATGCGCTAGCGGGGTCCTACGAGCAGTACTTC. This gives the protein CASSYALAGSYEQYF.